Listed below are T cell receptor beta chains from one sample, sequenced in a study of blood T cell repertoires in COVID-19. The table came from immunoSEQ multiplex PCR; TCRdb's copy has only in-frame clones and leaves some out. The sample has roughly 100,000 clones; roughly 79% are singletons. The sequenced sample consisted of peripheral blood. These receptors originate from a woman in her 70s with acute or convalescent COVID-19. Both conserved end residues are part of each CDR3. D genes are given only for firm matches. Expanded clones get a size class; other rows say once, few or many, or leave the size out.

14,-,-,TRBV2,TRBJ2-1,CASRGRDINNEQFF,TGTGCCAGCAGAGGTAGGGACATCAACAATGAGCAGTTCTTC
16,TRBD2,-,TRBV5-1,TRBJ2-5,CASSTGTSGLQETQYF,TGCGCCAGCAGCACGGGGACTAGCGGGCTTCAAGAGACCCAGTACTTC
15,-,few,TRBV21-1,TRBJ1-5,CASSTSTGDCQPQHF,TGTGCCAGCAGCACATCTACAGGGGATTGTCAGCCCCAGCATTTT
16,TRBD2,few,TRBV5-1,TRBJ2-2,CASSPGLAGYTGELFF,TGCGCCAGCAGCCCAGGACTAGCGGGGTACACCGGGGAGCTGTTTTTT
16,-,-,TRBV11-1,TRBJ2-1,CASKIGGGFSYNEQFF,TGTGCCAGCAAGATAGGCGGCGGTTTCTCCTACAATGAGCAGTTCTTC
16,-,once,TRBV4-2,TRBJ2-1,CASSQDWRINYNEQFF,TGTGCCAGCAGCCAAGATTGGCGGATTAACTACAATGAGCAGTTCTTC
13,-,-,TRBV6-6,TRBJ1-1,CASSSPLETEAFF,TGTGCCAGCAGTTCCCCCCTTGAGACTGAAGCTTTCTTT
15,TRBD2,-,TRBV9,TRBJ2-3,CASSVLAGATDTQYF,TGTGCCAGCAGCGTCCTAGCGGGGGCCACAGATACGCAGTATTTT
15,TRBD2,-,TRBV27,TRBJ2-3,CASRAPSGGTDTQYF,TGTGCCAGCAGGGCCCCTAGCGGGGGCACAGATACGCAGTATTTT
13,TRBD1,once,TRBV30,TRBJ1-1,CAWSVTGYTEAFF,TGTGCCTGGAGTGTGACAGGGTACACTGAAGCTTTCTTT
12,-,-,TRBV29-1,TRBJ1-2,CSVEESSYGYTF,TGCAGCGTTGAAGAGAGTTCTTATGGCTACACCTTC
16,-,-,TRBV7-2,TRBJ2-3,CASSLIRSFSTDTQYF,TGTGCCAGCAGCTTAATCCGGAGCTTTAGCACAGATACGCAGTATTTT
15,TRBD1,few,TRBV9,TRBJ2-1,CASSQGQGLYNEQFF,TGTGCCAGCAGCCAGGGACAGGGGCTATACAATGAGCAGTTCTTC
16,-,-,TRBV11-3,TRBJ2-1,CASSLDRGSSYNEQFF,TGTGCCAGCAGCTTAGACCGGGGGAGCTCCTACAATGAGCAGTTCTTC
14,TRBD1,once,TRBV2,TRBJ1-2,CASAQGQPYYGYTF,TGTGCCAGCGCACAGGGACAGCCCTACTATGGCTACACCTTC
16,-,-,TRBV9,TRBJ2-7,CASSVVGLSTIYEQYF,TGTGCCAGCAGCGTAGTGGGACTGTCCACGATCTACGAGCAGTACTTC
15,-,-,TRBV10-3,TRBJ1-5,CAISTVQDSNQPQHF,TGTGCCATCAGTACGGTTCAGGATAGCAATCAGCCCCAGCATTTT
18,-,-,TRBV7-7,TRBJ2-2,CASSLAPVAPHDPGELFF,TGTGCCAGCAGCTTAGCGCCGGTAGCTCCCCATGACCCTGGGGAGCTGTTTTTT
15,TRBD1,-,TRBV5-6,TRBJ1-2,CASSQGQGADYGYTF,TGTGCCAGCAGCCAGGGACAGGGGGCGGACTATGGCTACACCTTC
16,TRBD2,-,TRBV27,TRBJ2-1,CASSRSSGTSYNEQFF,TGTGCCAGCAGTAGGTCAAGCGGGACCTCCTACAATGAGCAGTTCTTC
16,-,-,TRBV21-1,TRBJ2-6,CASSTHRGSGANVLTF,TGTGCCAGCAGCACCCACAGGGGCTCTGGGGCCAACGTCCTGACTTTC
15,-,-,TRBV4-3,TRBJ1-4,CASSQGTGGVEKLFF,TGCGCCAGCAGCCAAGGGACTGGGGGCGTAGAAAAACTGTTTTTT
13,-,-,TRBV12-2,TRBJ1-2,CASRTQGYYGYTF,TGTGCAAGTCGCACGCAGGGTTACTATGGCTACACCTTC
15,-,-,TRBV27,TRBJ1-4,CASSPYRATNEKLFF,TGTGCCAGCAGTCCCTACAGAGCAACTAATGAAAAACTGTTTTTT
13,-,once,TRBV5-1,TRBJ2-5,CASSAPGQETQYF,TGCGCCAGCAGTGCTCCCGGCCAAGAGACCCAGTACTTC
16,TRBD1,-,TRBV6-2/TRBV6-3,TRBJ2-2,CASSHLRDRNTGELFF,TGTGCCAGCAGCCATCTCCGGGACAGGAACACCGGGGAGCTGTTTTTT
14,-,-,TRBV5-1,TRBJ2-3,CASSPERGTDTQYF,TGCGCCAGCAGCCCAGAGCGGGGCACAGATACGCAGTATTTT
12,-,few,TRBV6-2/TRBV6-3,TRBJ1-1,CASSYPGSEAFF,TGTGCCAGCAGTTACCCAGGGTCTGAAGCTTTCTTT
15,TRBD2,-,TRBV9,TRBJ2-5,CASGRAGLAEETQYF,TGTGCCAGCGGGCGGGCGGGACTAGCGGAAGAGACCCAGTACTTC
16,-,-,TRBV20-1,TRBJ1-5,CSASQGGLGRNQPQHF,TGCAGTGCTAGTCAGGGAGGTTTGGGAAGAAATCAGCCCCAGCATTTT
14,-,-,TRBV5-1,TRBJ1-2,CASSLGQAAYGYTF,TGCGCCAGCAGCTTGGGACAGGCGGCCTATGGCTACACCTTC
15,-,-,TRBV5-1,TRBJ2-7,CASSLIPGVGHEQYF,TGCGCCAGCAGCTTGATCCCAGGGGTTGGGCACGAGCAGTACTTC
15,TRBD2,-,TRBV6-4,TRBJ2-1,CASRLTSGSYNEQFF,TGTGCCAGCAGATTGACTAGCGGGAGTTACAATGAGCAGTTCTTC
12,-,-,TRBV6-5,TRBJ1-1,CASTPGNTEAFF,TGTGCCAGCACCCCGGGGAACACTGAAGCTTTCTTT
12,-,-,TRBV28,TRBJ2-7,CASTTDSYEQYF,TGTGCCAGCACCACCGACAGCTACGAGCAGTACTTC
14,-,once,TRBV6-6,TRBJ2-7,CAAAKGEGLHEQYF,TGTGCCGCGGCGAAGGGGGAGGGCCTCCACGAGCAGTACTTC
14,TRBD2,few,TRBV28,TRBJ2-7,CASSSREGSSEQYF,TGTGCCAGCAGTTCGAGGGAGGGATCGAGCGAGCAGTACTTC
12,-,-,TRBV29-1,TRBJ1-1,CSVVPGNTEAFF,TGCAGCGTTGTCCCAGGAAACACTGAAGCTTTCTTT
15,-,-,TRBV24-1,TRBJ2-2,CATGAEGSNTGELFF,TGTGCCACCGGGGCAGAAGGGTCGAACACCGGGGAGCTGTTTTTT
14,TRBD1,-,TRBV3-1/TRBV3-2,TRBJ1-2,CASSPDRDFYGYTF,TGTGCCAGCAGCCCCGACAGGGACTTTTATGGCTACACCTTC
13,-,-,TRBV30,TRBJ2-1,CAWTAGTNNEQFF,TGTGCCTGGACGGCGGGGACCAACAATGAGCAGTTCTTC
17,TRBD2,-,TRBV19,TRBJ2-2,CASSIPGPTSGTGELFF,TGTGCCAGTAGTATACCTGGCCCCACTAGCGGTACCGGGGAGCTGTTTTTT
18,TRBD1,-,TRBV6-2/TRBV6-3,TRBJ2-1,CASSSLTRAGGPYNEQFF,TGTGCCAGCAGTTCCCTAACCAGGGCAGGGGGCCCCTACAATGAGCAGTTCTTC
15,TRBD2,-,TRBV7-9,TRBJ2-7,CASRSSSGRAYEQYF,TGTGCCAGCAGATCCTCTAGCGGGAGGGCCTACGAGCAGTACTTC
14,TRBD1,-,TRBV5-4,TRBJ1-1,CASTTTGRNTEAFF,TGTGCCAGCACAACGACAGGGCGTAACACTGAAGCTTTCTTT
13,-,-,TRBV19,TRBJ1-6,CASSRQKNSPLHF,TGTGCCAGTAGTAGACAGAAGAATTCACCCCTCCACTTT
15,TRBD2,-,TRBV5-1,TRBJ2-7,CASSLDGTSAYEQYF,TGCGCCAGCAGCTTGGACGGGACTAGCGCTTACGAGCAGTACTTC
16,TRBD2,-,TRBV4-3,TRBJ2-7,CASSQRIGLAPYEQYF,TGCGCCAGCAGCCAAAGGATAGGACTAGCCCCCTACGAGCAGTACTTC